A selection of T cell receptor beta chains follows, all from one sample in a study of blood T cells in healthy people across ages. TCRdb used MiXCR to reprocess the 5' RACE reads, holding one entry per CDR3 protein. The top ten clones hold roughly 26% of a sample with approximately 790,000 distinct CDR3 sequences, approximately 67% of them seen once. Sequencing was carried out using blood. Receptors originate from a man younger than 45 in good health. Each CDR3 is given with its conserved first and last residue. A D gene is named only where the DNA matches it firmly. Where a row states a size, it is once, few, many or the class of an expanded clone; other rows omit it.

len,j_gene,v_gene,abundance,d_gene,CDR3nt,CDR3aa
15,TRBJ1-5,TRBV15,-,-,TGTGCCACCAGCAGAGATCGGGGGGTCGGCGAGCCCCAGCATTTT,CATSRDRGVGEPQHF
16,TRBJ2-3,TRBV20-1,-,TRBD2,TGCAGTGCTAGGGCGCTAGCGGGGGAGGGCACAGATACGCAGTATTTT,CSARALAGEGTDTQYF
15,TRBJ1-2,TRBV12-3/TRBV12-4,-,TRBD1,TGTGCCAGCAGTTTATTTAGAGGGGGCCGCGACGGCTACACCTTC,CASSLFRGGRDGYTF
13,TRBJ2-5,TRBV29-1,few,-,TGCAGCGTTGAATTGGCAATTCGAGAGACCCAGTACTTC,CSVELAIRETQYF
15,TRBJ1-6,TRBV3-1,few,-,TGTGCCAGCAGCCTGTTCGGGGTAACGCATTCACCCCTCCACTTT,CASSLFGVTHSPLHF
13,TRBJ2-2,TRBV27,-,-,TGTGCCAGTAGCAAAGGGTACACCGGGGAGCTGTTTTTT,CASSKGYTGELFF
14,TRBJ1-6,TRBV7-2,-,-,TGTGCCAGCAGCGTTACAGGGCATAAGTCACCCCTCCACTTT,CASSVTGHKSPLHF
14,TRBJ2-3,TRBV5-1,-,-,TGCGCCAGCAGCTTTGACAGGGGAGGGGGTACGCAGTATTTT,CASSFDRGGGTQYF
14,TRBJ1-2,TRBV2,-,-,TGTGCCAGCAGGACTCGGGACACTAACTATGGCTACACCTTC,CASRTRDTNYGYTF
12,TRBJ1-2,TRBV2,-,-,TGTGCCAGCGTGGTCACGAGAGATGGCTACACCTTC,CASVVTRDGYTF
15,TRBJ2-5,TRBV12-3/TRBV12-4,-,-,TGTGCCAGCAGTTTTGGGCCGCAGCCGGGAGAGACCCAGTACTTC,CASSFGPQPGETQYF
14,TRBJ2-4,TRBV30,-,TRBD1,TGTGCCTGGAACCGAGGGGGCGCGGGAAACATTCAGTACTTC,CAWNRGGAGNIQYF
14,TRBJ2-4,TRBV2,-,TRBD1,TGTGCCAGCAGTGGGGGCAGGGGGCGCGACATTCAGTACTTC,CASSGGRGRDIQYF
15,TRBJ2-7,TRBV12-3/TRBV12-4,once,-,TGTGCCAGCAGTTTAGTCGTTGGTAATTCCTACGAGCAGTACTTC,CASSLVVGNSYEQYF
15,TRBJ2-1,TRBV7-2,-,TRBD2,TGTGCCAGCAGCTTAACTAGCGGGGGGGCCCATGAGCAGTTCTTC,CASSLTSGGAHEQFF
16,TRBJ2-4,TRBV27,once,TRBD2,TGTGCCAGCAGTTCCGAGCGGGGGGCGGTCAAAAACATTCAGTACTTC,CASSSERGAVKNIQYF
12,TRBJ1-2,TRBV2,-,-,TGTGCCAGCAGTGAGGCCGGACGGGGCTACACCTTC,CASSEAGRGYTF
14,TRBJ2-1,TRBV6-4,-,TRBD1,TGTGCCAGCAGTGACAGGGGGCTGGAGGATGAGCAGTTCTTC,CASSDRGLEDEQFF
15,TRBJ2-3,TRBV6-2/TRBV6-3,-,-,TGTGCCAGCAGTTCGACGGTAACCCACACAGATACGCAGTATTTT,CASSSTVTHTDTQYF
12,TRBJ2-7,TRBV29-1,-,-,TGCAGCGTTAAGGGTGGGGCCTACGAGCAGTACTTC,CSVKGGAYEQYF
10,TRBJ1-2,TRBV20-1,-,-,TGCAGTGCCCCCGATTATGGCTACACCTTC,CSAPDYGYTF
14,TRBJ1-5,TRBV7-2,-,-,TGTGCCAGCAGCTTAGGAGGCCCTAATCAGCCCCAGCATTTT,CASSLGGPNQPQHF
16,TRBJ2-5,TRBV29-1,-,TRBD1,TGCAGCGTTACTCTCCTCGGACAGGGGCACCAAGAGACCCAGTACTTC,CSVTLLGQGHQETQYF
13,TRBJ1-2,TRBV18,-,-,TGTGCCAGCTCACCCGACAGGAAGTCCGGCTACACCTTC,CASSPDRKSGYTF
12,TRBJ2-5,TRBV20-1,-,-,TGCAGTGCTGACCTGGCCAAAGAGACCCAGTACTTC,CSADLAKETQYF
16,TRBJ1-2,TRBV27,-,TRBD1,TGTGCCAGCAGTTTATCGACAGGGACAGGATACTATGGCTACACCTTC,CASSLSTGTGYYGYTF
17,TRBJ2-7,TRBV20-1,few,TRBD1,TGCAGTGCTAGAGCCTCAACCCCGGGACAGCCAGCCTACGAGCAGTACTTC,CSARASTPGQPAYEQYF
16,TRBJ1-2,TRBV7-9,-,TRBD1,TGTGCCAGCAGCATCCTAACAGGGGGCGAGGGCTATGGCTACACCTTC,CASSILTGGEGYGYTF
15,TRBJ2-1,TRBV20-1,-,TRBD2,TGCAGTGCTGGGAACCTAGCGGGAGGCTACAATGAGCAGTTCTTC,CSAGNLAGGYNEQFF
13,TRBJ2-7,TRBV20-1,-,-,TGCAGTGCTAGTACCGGGTCAACCTACGAGCAGTACTTC,CSASTGSTYEQYF
15,TRBJ2-1,TRBV5-1,few,-,TGCGCCAGCACCTGGACCATACTCTCCTACAATGAGCAGTTCTTC,CASTWTILSYNEQFF
15,TRBJ2-1,TRBV4-2,-,TRBD1,TGTGCCAGCAGCCAGGACAGGGATGTTGGCAATGAGCAGTTCTTC,CASSQDRDVGNEQFF
13,TRBJ1-3,TRBV7-9,once,-,TGTGCCAGCAGCAACCGGACAAGCGGCACCATATATTTT,CASSNRTSGTIYF
18,TRBJ2-1,TRBV27,-,TRBD2,TGTGCCAGCACGAGTTTCCGTAGAGAGACTAGCGGGGACAATGAGCAGTTCTTC,CASTSFRRETSGDNEQFF
14,TRBJ2-3,TRBV7-2,-,-,TGTGCCAGCAGCGCCAGACTAGGAGCAGATACGCAGTATTTT,CASSARLGADTQYF
15,TRBJ2-3,TRBV7-3,many,TRBD2,TGTGCCAGCAGCTTCATGGGACTAGCGGAAGATACGCAGTATTTT,CASSFMGLAEDTQYF
15,TRBJ2-3,TRBV5-1,-,TRBD2,TGCGCCAGCAGCTTACGGGGGGGCCTTGGAGATACGCAGTATTTT,CASSLRGGLGDTQYF
14,TRBJ2-3,TRBV20-1,-,TRBD2,TGCAGTGCTTTGCGGGGGTTTAGCACAGATACGCAGTATTTT,CSALRGFSTDTQYF
14,TRBJ1-2,TRBV12-3/TRBV12-4,many,TRBD1,TGTGCCAGCAGTTATTTGGGACAGGGGAATGGCTACACCTTC,CASSYLGQGNGYTF
14,TRBJ2-5,TRBV7-2,-,TRBD1,TGTGCCAGCAGCTGGGGCCAGGGGGTAGCGACCCAGTACTTC,CASSWGQGVATQYF
10,TRBJ2-7,TRBV29-1,-,-,TGCAGCGCCCCTTTCCACGAGCAGTACTTC,CSAPFHEQYF